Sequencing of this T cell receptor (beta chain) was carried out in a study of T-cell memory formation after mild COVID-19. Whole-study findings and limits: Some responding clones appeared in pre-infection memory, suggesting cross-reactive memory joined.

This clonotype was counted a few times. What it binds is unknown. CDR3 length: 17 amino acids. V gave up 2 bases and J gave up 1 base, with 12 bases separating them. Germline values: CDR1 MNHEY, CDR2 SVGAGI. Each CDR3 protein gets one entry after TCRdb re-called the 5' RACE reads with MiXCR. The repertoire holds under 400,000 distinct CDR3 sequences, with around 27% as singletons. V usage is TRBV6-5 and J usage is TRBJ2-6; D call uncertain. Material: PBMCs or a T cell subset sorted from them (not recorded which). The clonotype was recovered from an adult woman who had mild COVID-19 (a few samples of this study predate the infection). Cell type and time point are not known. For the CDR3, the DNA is TGTGCCAGCAGTTACGTCGGTGGAGCATCTGGGGCCAACGTCCTGACTTTC. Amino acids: CASSYVGGASGANVLTF.